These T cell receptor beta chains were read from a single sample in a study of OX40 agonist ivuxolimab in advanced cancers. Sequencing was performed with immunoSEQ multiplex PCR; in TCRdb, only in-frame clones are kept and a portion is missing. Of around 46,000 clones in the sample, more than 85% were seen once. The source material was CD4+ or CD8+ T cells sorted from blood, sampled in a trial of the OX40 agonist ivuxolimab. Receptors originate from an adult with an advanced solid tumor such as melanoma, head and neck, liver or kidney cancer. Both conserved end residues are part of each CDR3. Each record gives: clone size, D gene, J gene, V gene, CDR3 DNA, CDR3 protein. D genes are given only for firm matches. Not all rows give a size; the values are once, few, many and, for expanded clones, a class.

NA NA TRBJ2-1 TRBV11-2 TGTGCCAGCAGACCCGACTCCTACAATGAGCAGTTCTTC CASRPDSYNEQFF
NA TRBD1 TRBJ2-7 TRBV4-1 TGCGCCAGCAGCCAAGGAAGAGGGGGCACCTACGAGCAGTACTTC CASSQGRGGTYEQYF
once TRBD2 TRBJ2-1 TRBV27 TGTGCCAGCAAACCGGGACTAGCGGTGTTGGATGAGCAGTTCTTC CASKPGLAVLDEQFF
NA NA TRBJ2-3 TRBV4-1 TGCGCCAGCAGCCAAGTAGCTTCTAGCACAGATACGCAGTATTTT CASSQVASSTDTQYF
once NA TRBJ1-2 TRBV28 TGTGCCAGCAGTCAGGGCCGGGGTTTTCAGGACTATGGCTACACCTTC CASSQGRGFQDYGYTF
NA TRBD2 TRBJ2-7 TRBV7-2 TGTGCCAGCAGCTTAGTCCTAGCGGGGGCAAGCTCCTACGAGCAGTACTTC CASSLVLAGASSYEQYF
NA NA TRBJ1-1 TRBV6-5 TGTGCCAGCAGTTTTTCCAGCGGGACAAGTGAAGCTTTCTTT CASSFSSGTSEAFF
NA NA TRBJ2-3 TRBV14 TGTGCCAGCAGCCCCCCCGCAGATACGCAGTATTTT CASSPPADTQYF
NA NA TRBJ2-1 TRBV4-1 TGCGCCAGCAGCCCCCCGCCGGGATACAATGAGCAGTTCTTC CASSPPPGYNEQFF
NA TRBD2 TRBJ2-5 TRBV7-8 TGTGCCAGCAGCTTAGACGGGATAGCGGGGAAAGAGACCCAGTACTTC CASSLDGIAGKETQYF
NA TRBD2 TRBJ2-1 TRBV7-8 TGTGCCAGCAGCCCCCCGGGGGGGGGAGGATACAATGAGCAGTTCTTC CASSPPGGGGYNEQFF
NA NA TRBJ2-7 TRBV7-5 TGTGCCAGCAGCTTATTTTACGAGCAGTACTTC CASSLFYEQYF
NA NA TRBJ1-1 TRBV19 TGTGCTAGTAGTCCAAGGGGAAGGGGGGAGGAAACTGAAGCTTTCTTT CASSPRGRGEETEAFF
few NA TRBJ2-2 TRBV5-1 TGCGCCAGCAGACCAGGACAGGGAGGGGACGGGGAGCTGTTTTTT CASRPGQGGDGELFF
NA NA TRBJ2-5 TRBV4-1 TGCGCCAGCAGCCAAGTATCCGCCGGCCAGACCCAGTACTTC CASSQVSAGQTQYF
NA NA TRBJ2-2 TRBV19 TGTGCCAGTAGTTTAGGGGTTGGACTCTCGAACACCGGGGAGCTGTTTTTT CASSLGVGLSNTGELFF
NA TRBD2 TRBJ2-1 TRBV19 TGTGCCAGTAGTCCTGGAGCGGGGGGAATCGATGAGCAGTTCTTC CASSPGAGGIDEQFF
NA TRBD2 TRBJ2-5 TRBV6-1 TGTGCCAGCAGTGGGGGACTAGCGGGAGCAGAGACCCAGTACTTC CASSGGLAGAETQYF
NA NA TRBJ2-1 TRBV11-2 TGTGCCAGCAGCCTCGCTAGGTTAACGGGCGAGGAGCAGTTCTTC CASSLARLTGEEQFF
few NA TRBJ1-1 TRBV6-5 TGTGCCAGCAGTATCGGGAGCACTGAAGCTTTCTTT CASSIGSTEAFF
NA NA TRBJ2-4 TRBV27 TGTGCCAGCAGTCCTCGAGGAGGGGCCAAAAACATTCAGTACTTC CASSPRGGAKNIQYF
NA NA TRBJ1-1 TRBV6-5 TGTGCCAGCAATGGTCTCAGAACTGAAGCTTTCTTT CASNGLRTEAFF
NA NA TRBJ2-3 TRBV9 TGTGCCAGCAGCGTAGAAGAGCTCACAGATACGCAGTATTTT CASSVEELTDTQYF
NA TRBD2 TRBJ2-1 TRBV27 TGTGCCAGCAGTCACCTAGGGACTAGCGGCAGCTCCTACAATGAGCAGTTCTTC CASSHLGTSGSSYNEQFF
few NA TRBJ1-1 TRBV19 TGTGCCAGTAGTATGGGGTCTCGACTGGGGACTGAAGCTTTCTTT CASSMGSRLGTEAFF
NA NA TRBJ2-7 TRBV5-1 TGCGCCAGCAGCTTGGAGAGCGCGGGCTACGAGCAGTACTTC CASSLESAGYEQYF
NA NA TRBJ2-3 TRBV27 TGTGCCAGCAGTTTATCGTCAGATACGCAGTATTTT CASSLSSDTQYF
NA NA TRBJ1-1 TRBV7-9 TGTGCCAGCAGCTTGGGGCGGAACCTTAACACTGAAGCTTTCTTT CASSLGRNLNTEAFF
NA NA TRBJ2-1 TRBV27 TGTGCCAGCAGTTTAGGTAGTTACAATGAGCAGTTCTTC CASSLGSYNEQFF
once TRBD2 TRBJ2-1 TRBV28 TGTGCCAGCAGTCCCCCGCAGGGGACTAGCGGAGAGGGCTCCTACAATGAGCAGTTCTTC CASSPPQGTSGEGSYNEQFF
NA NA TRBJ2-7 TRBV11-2 TGTGCCAGCAGTTCTGGACCGTCTGAGCAGTACTTC CASSSGPSEQYF
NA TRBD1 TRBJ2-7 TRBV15 TGTGCCACCAGCAGAGGAGGGGGCTCCTCCTACGAGCAGTACTTC CATSRGGGSSYEQYF
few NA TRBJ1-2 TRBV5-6 TGTGCCAGCAGATCAGTCGGGGAATATGGCTACACCTTC CASRSVGEYGYTF
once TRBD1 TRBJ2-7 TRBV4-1 TGCGCCAGCAGCCAAGATACAGGGGCCTACGAGCAGTACTTC CASSQDTGAYEQYF
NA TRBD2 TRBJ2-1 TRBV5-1 TGCGCCAGCAGCTTTACTAGCGGGGGGGCCGGTGAGCAGTTCTTC CASSFTSGGAGEQFF
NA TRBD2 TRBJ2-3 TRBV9 TGTGCCAGCAGCGGGAGACTAGCGGGAAGCACAGATACGCAGTATTTT CASSGRLAGSTDTQYF
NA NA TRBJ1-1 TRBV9 TGTGCCAGCAGCGTAGTGGGTGGGTATGACACTGAAGCTTTCTTT CASSVVGGYDTEAFF
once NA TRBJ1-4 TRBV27 TGTGCCAGCAGTTACGGACCTAATGAAAAACTGTTTTTT CASSYGPNEKLFF
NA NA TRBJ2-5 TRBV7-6 TGTGCCAGCAGCCTCGGTTTTCAAGAGACCCAGTACTTC CASSLGFQETQYF
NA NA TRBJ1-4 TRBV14 TGTGCCAGCAGCCAAGAGTCCCCATACCATTATGGGGTAACTAATGAAAAACTGTTTTTT CASSQESPYHYGVTNEKLFF
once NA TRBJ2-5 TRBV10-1 TGCGCCAGCAGTGAGGACGAAGCCTGGGAGACCCAGTACTTC CASSEDEAWETQYF
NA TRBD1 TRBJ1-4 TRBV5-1 TGCGCCAGCAGCCTGGGACAGGGGGAAGAAAAACTGTTTTTT CASSLGQGEEKLFF
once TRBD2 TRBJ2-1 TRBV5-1 TGCGCCAGCAGCTCCCGGGAGGGACTAGGCTACAATGAGCAGTTCTTC CASSSREGLGYNEQFF
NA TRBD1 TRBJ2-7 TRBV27 TGTGCCAGCAGTCTTGGGACAGCCTACGAGCAGTACTTC CASSLGTAYEQYF
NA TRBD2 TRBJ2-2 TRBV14 TGTGCCAGCAGCCGGGGACTAGCGGGAGGACACACCGGGGAGCTGTTTTTT CASSRGLAGGHTGELFF
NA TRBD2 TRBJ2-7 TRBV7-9 TGTGCCAGCACCTTAATGACTAGCGGGGGATCCTCCTACGAGCAGTACTTC CASTLMTSGGSSYEQYF
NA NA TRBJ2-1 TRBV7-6 TGTGCCAGCAGCGATATGGGCGGAGAGCAGTTCTTC CASSDMGGEQFF
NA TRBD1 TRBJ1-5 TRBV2 TGTGCCAGCAGTGGGGCTAAGGTGACAGGGGTTGATCAGCCCCAGCATTTT CASSGAKVTGVDQPQHF
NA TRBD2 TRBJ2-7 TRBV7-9 TGTGCCAGCAGCCCTGGGACTAGCGATCACCCGAGGGCCTACGAGCAGTACTTC CASSPGTSDHPRAYEQYF